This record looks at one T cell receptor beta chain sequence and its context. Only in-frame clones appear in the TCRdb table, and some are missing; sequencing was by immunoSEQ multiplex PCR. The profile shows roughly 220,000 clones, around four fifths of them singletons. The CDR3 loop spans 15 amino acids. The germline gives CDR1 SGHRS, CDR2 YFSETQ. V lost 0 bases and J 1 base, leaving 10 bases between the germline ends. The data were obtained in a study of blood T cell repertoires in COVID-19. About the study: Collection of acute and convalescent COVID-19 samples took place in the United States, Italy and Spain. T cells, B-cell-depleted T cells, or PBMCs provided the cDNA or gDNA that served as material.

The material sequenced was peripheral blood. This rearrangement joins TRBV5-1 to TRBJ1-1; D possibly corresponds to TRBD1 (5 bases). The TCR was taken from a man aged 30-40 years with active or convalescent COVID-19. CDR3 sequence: CASSLESGKNTEAFF. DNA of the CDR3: TGCGCCAGCAGCTTGGAATCAGGGAAGAACACTGAAGCTTTCTTT.